This T cell receptor beta chain was profiled in a study of cytomegalovirus exposure and HLA in healthy donors (dated by TCRdb to about 2017). Some background on the complete study: In an earlier analysis of 587 of the donors, about 260 Gb of sequence data and roughly 100 million unique TCR beta sequences from 150 million to 200 million T cells were reported. On average, roughly 200,000 unique TCR beta nucleotide sequences were sequenced per donor among roughly 430 genotyped donors of the cohort, with roughly 18% of those sequences being non-productive. The study profiled the T cell repertoires of under 700 subjects by immunosequencing and related them to cytomegalovirus serostatus. Genome-wide SNP genotypes for about 65% of the 666 donors were used in a later genetic analysis, which treated that subset as a discovery cohort. Donor age, sex, ethnicity and CMV serostatus were compiled together with the repertoire data. Rather than using new phenotypic data, the later analysis identified candidate immune exposures from TCR beta sequences and from how often those sequences occurred across donors. In a later analysis, previously published TCR beta repertoires from roughly 710 donors were re-analyzed and high-resolution HLA genotyping was added so that TCR occurrence patterns could be studied. A separate validation cohort of 100 to 150 different subjects was used in addition to the roughly 700-subject first cohort. HLA typing covered class I and class II loci at four-digit resolution. About 280 gigabases of sequencing data and tens of millions of unique TCR sequences were included in an early release covering roughly 600 HLA-typed donors. Of the approximately 400 genotyped donors, about 84% fell in the genetic ancestry cluster associated with self-reported Caucasian donors. High-throughput TCR immunosequencing, statistical association of individual TCRs with disease status, and machine learning were combined to predict cytomegalovirus infection status. An earlier analysis of about 600 of the donors used high-throughput TCR beta sequencing to judge whether each TCR beta V gene segment behaved as functional or pseudogenic. Every discovery cohort repertoire had been produced on one sequencing platform. The aim of the study was to test whether cataloging public T cell receptors could identify signatures of past pathogen exposure. The number of donors typed differed by locus, with roughly 620-640 for A, B, C, DRB1 and DQB1, around 560 for DQA1, nearly 610 for DPA1, and approximately 470 for DPB1. Four to six DR-DQ haplotypes were handled as single units for association and clustering, since linkage in the cohort was strong.

Concerning this clone: The specificity of this receptor is unknown. Per-nucleotide qualities are absent, and no much larger clonotype sits a single base away.

From the cysteine up to the phenylalanine, the CDR3 has a length of 15 residues. Of all the DNA, just the CDR3 is kept, 45 bases in frame from base 1. Between the V and J ends, shortened by 4 bases and 6 bases respectively, the junction contains 18 bases. The germline V gene gives CDR1 as LGHNA and CDR2 as YSLEER. Libraries were prepared through the immunoSEQ multiplex PCR assay. For the multiplex PCR, a mixture combining 60 forward primers for TCR Vbeta segments and 13 reverse primers for TCR Jbeta segments was used. Amplification of the CDR3 region of rearranged TCR beta genes was performed with a multiplex PCR assay on genomic DNA. On the Illumina HiSeq System, the amplified TCR beta libraries were sequenced as 87-base-pair reads. Per the source publication's procedure: A later analysis tallied 75 million to 85 million unique TCR beta chains across the 700 or so repertoires, and approximately 11 million of those chains were shared by two or more donors. To remove PCR and sequencing errors, raw reads were error-corrected and collapsed into unique sequences using a nearest-neighbor algorithm that merged closely related sequences. V, D and J gene segments were assigned by aligning CDR3 sequences to IMGT reference sequences. Each retained sequence needed at least a six-nucleotide match to both a V gene segment and a J gene segment. Rearrangements were classified as productive when the CDR3 lacked stop codons and remained in frame with V and J, and all other rearrangements were classified as non-productive. CDR3 was defined according to IMGT convention as the region running from the second conserved V-encoded cysteine to the conserved J-encoded phenylalanine. Sequences without an unambiguous match to a single V gene segment were excluded from the earlier analysis of about 630 of the donors. An earlier analysis of some 610 of the donors called V segments functional above 56.7% productive rearrangements and segregating when the between-donor standard deviation exceeded 5%. To diagnose cytomegalovirus status from the catalog of TCR beta chain sequences, a statistical classification framework was built. V and J gene assignment, in a later analysis, came from comparing TCR nucleotide sequences with IMGT/GENE-DB human TR gene sequences. In a later analysis, CDR3 sequences and most-parsimonious VDJ recombination scenarios were assigned using the TCRdist pipeline. In a later analysis, every TCR beta chain was defined by the combination of its CDR3 amino acid sequence and its V-gene family, and reads without a unique V-gene family were dropped. A later analysis removed 550 to 650 highly shared, low-generation-probability nucleotide sequences to deal with suspected cross-contamination and a sequencing artifact. A later analysis calculated a clonal expansion index for each public chain from normalized within-repertoire ranks of inferred template counts. A later analysis computed generation probabilities with a VDJ recombination model fitted to out-of-frame rearrangements, and checked the results against IGoR. Hypergeometric tests were used in a later analysis to score TCR-TCR, TCR-HLA and TCR-CMV co-occurrence, with a repertoire-size bias correction applied to the TCR pairs. In a later analysis, false discovery rates were estimated by permuting HLA or CMV assignments 20 times. In a later analysis, co-occurring TCRs were grouped with DBSCAN, and TCRdist sequence similarity was added when clustering was performed within HLA-allele-positive subsets. Repertoires with fewer than 30,000 or more than 120,000 public chains were left out of co-occurrence clustering, as were about 5 repertoires with anomalous nucleotide sharing. TCRdb took this table from immuneACCESS and kept in-frame rearrangements with V and J called. Such tables lack part of the clones; where checked against another copy, unresolved V genes explain under half of the gap, and the rest is unexplained. Clone size and V and J calls were adopted from that table, with D and trimming inferred from the DNA. In all, the sample holds 150,000 to 200,000 clones, and 60% to 80% of those were seen once. The ten largest clones capture 13% to 15% of the sample.

The cohort comprised around 690 healthy bone marrow donors. All cohort members were sampled while nominally healthy, although unrecorded immune exposures were likely present. The donor tested CMV seronegative, placing the donor among the 352 seronegative members of the cohort. Each donor provided a peripheral blood sample, and peripheral blood mononuclear cells were used for TCR beta sequencing. The Qiagen DNeasy Blood Extraction Kit was used to extract genomic DNA from the blood cell samples. Study-level results and caveats: The classifier was reported to diagnose cytomegalovirus status with high specificity and sensitivity in both the original cohort and the validation cohort. According to a later analysis, parvovirus B19, influenza, CMV and Epstein-Barr virus appeared linked to several top co-occurrence clusters. The presence/absence analyses assumed that sequencing depth was roughly uniform across donors, and that assumption may not be true. Compared with the roughly 670-donor mean, donors in an Asian-associated ancestry cluster had fewer N-insertions in productive TCRs, according to a later genetic analysis. Because counts were too low, under 20 rarely observed V segments, including chromosome 9 orphons, were left out of the earlier analysis of approximately 500 of the donors. Because HLA typing was unavailable for some donors at each locus, only the typed subset was used in association tests. A later genetic analysis associated a missense DCLRE1C variant with V-gene and J-gene trimming of TCR beta chains, and an independent cohort replicated the association. Linkage disequilibrium might explain the correlated functional status among segregating V segments, but an unknown experimental factor could not be ruled out. A group of highly shared sequence variants was considered likely to be a technical artifact of the sequencing pipeline. A total of around 150 TCR beta chains were listed by the study as associated with cytomegalovirus. At a false discovery rate of 0.05, a later analysis linked 16,951 TCR beta sequences to specific HLA alleles. A further reported finding was that TCR beta sequences accurately predicted the HLA-A and HLA-B alleles for most subjects in the first cohort. Some IMGT-functional V segments, including TRBV6-2 and TRBV6-3, could not be distinguished by the 87-base-pair reads and were therefore excluded. When HLA alleles, especially DR and DQ, strongly co-occurred, TCR associations were difficult to assign to individual alleles. According to a later analysis, TCR association rates differed among HLA loci, with DRB1 alleles showing the most associated TCRs and HLA-C alleles showing the fewest. Most TCR sequences were observed very rarely across donors, whereas some public TCRs were present in many individuals. Most CMV-associated TCR beta chains appeared to be HLA-restricted in a later analysis, and the HLA associations seemed to be driven largely by CMV exposure. This cohort had only TCR beta chains sequenced, and the lack of alpha or paired-chain data limited which features could be detected. It was suggested by the authors that the approach could potentially be generalized to other disease states and immunological phenotypes. Three of the identified cytomegalovirus-associated TCR beta chains were confirmed in vitro to be specific for cytomegalovirus antigens. Immune exposure information for the cohort was limited to CMV serostatus. In an earlier analysis of 587 of the donors, most TCR beta V segments appeared in productive rearrangements about 87% or about 30% of the time, broadly matching IMGT annotations. A later analysis found that HLA-associated TCR beta chains were more clonally expanded and had lower generation probabilities than equally common non-associated chains.

Sequenced: PBMCs. The receptor was isolated from a woman in her forties in good health and CMV-seronegative. The receptor chain draws on TRBV4-3 and TRBJ1-2, and possibly TRBD1, on 5 matching bases. This receptor has the CDR3 CASSPHRGKRDGYTF. The sequence in DNA is TGCGCCAGCAGCCCCCATCGGGGGAAGAGGGATGGCTACACCTTC.